The source of this T cell receptor beta chain is a study of patients and donors after allogeneic stem cell transplantation. J gave up 2 bases and V 6 bases, and 5 bases lay outside the gene matches. The CDR3 runs 15 residues. Germline loops: CDR1 SGHTA, CDR2 FQGTGA. TCRdb redid the calling of the RT-PCR reads with MiXCR, one entry per CDR3 protein. The data show about a million distinct CDR3 sequences, with roughly 18% seen just once and 6% held by the top ten. The chain links TRBV7-3 to TRBJ2-2, with TRBD1 matching 8 bases. Sample: blood, either unsorted or a sorted T cell fraction (not recorded which). The receptor comes from a human donor who was either an allogeneic HSCT recipient or a stem cell or donor lymphocyte infusion donor (not recorded which). It is not recorded whose cells these are; they may come from a transplant donor. CDR3 protein: CASRRQGSNTGELFF. In DNA, the CDR3 is TGTGCCAGCAGAAGACAGGGGAGCAACACCGGGGAGCTGTTTTTT. Full variable domain (missing parts from reference TRBV7-3 and TRBJ2-2): GAGVSQTPSNKVTEKGKYVELRCDPISGHTALYWYRQSLGQGPEFLIYFQGTGAADDSGLPNDRFFAVRPEGSVSTLKIQRTERGDSAVYLCASRRQGSNTGELFFGEGSRLTVL.